This entry is about one T cell receptor (beta chain). A junction boundary mismatches the germline segment, possibly from a read error. The CDR3 length is 16 residues. Germline values: CDR1 SGHDN, CDR2 FVKESK. This specimen comes from a study of blood T cell repertoires in COVID-19. Across the study: Some COVID-19 samples were acute and others convalescent; all came from the United States, Italy and Spain. From T cells, B-cell-depleted T cells, or PBMCs came the material, which was cDNA or gDNA.

In the authors' methods: Amplification of reference gene primers was used by the study to estimate nucleated cell counts. Sequencing was performed with immunoSEQ multiplex PCR; in TCRdb, only in-frame clones are kept and a portion is missing. The V and J calls and clone size were taken over from that table, and D and trimming were inferred from the DNA. In the table there are over 100,000 clones, 84% of which are singletons. The sequenced sample consisted of peripheral blood. This TCR was recovered from a man aged 35-49 years with active or convalescent COVID-19. V and J are TRBV14 and TRBJ2-3; 9 bases fit TRBD1. CDR3 DNA sequence: TGTGCCAGCAGCCCCGCGGGACAGGGAAGAAAAGGTGGGACGGATTTT. This gives the protein CASSPAGQGRKGGTDF.